The entry that follows covers one TCR beta chain sequence. The target antigen is unknown. The UMIs contained a 6-nucleotide sample barcode. They were added by template switching during cDNA synthesis. For each CDR3 protein, TCRdb gives one entry from its re-call of the 5' RACE reads, without DNA. Listed are just over 300,000 distinct CDR3 sequences; over 5% falls within the top ten. Whole-blood RNA isolation (total RNA) proceeded without T cell sorting. This entry is derived from a study of monozygotic twins with inflammatory bowel disease. Study-level findings and limits: Discordant twins had repertoire similarity that did not differ from that of concordant twins, possibly from limited power.

The source is a human donor with ulcerative colitis or Crohn's disease, or a healthy co-twin of an affected twin (not recorded which). The sequenced sample was blood.

This CDR3 is CASSLTASTNEKLFF. The J gene is TRBJ1-4, the V gene TRBV7-2; TCRdb's D gene call, TRBD1, goes unchecked for lack of DNA. CDR1 and CDR2 from the germline V gene are SGHTA and FQGNSA. The CDR3 spans 15 residues.